This note documents a single T cell receptor beta chain sequence. The source of the sample is a study of shared clonotypes between healthy human individuals. From germline, CDR1 is MNHEY and CDR2 SVGAGI. Trimming removed 6 bases from V and 5 bases from J, with 13 bases in between. This CDR3 is 13 amino acids long. Here immunoSEQ multiplex PCR was the method, and the copy in TCRdb shows in-frame clones only, minus some. The table has about 1 million clones, 65% to 75% seen once; the top ten hold about 1.5%. The specimen sequenced was memory CD4+ T cells sorted from blood. The subset is: CD45RA-negative fraction. The genes are TRBV6-5 and TRBJ2-5; no clear D. This clonotype was sampled from a man aged 18 to 29 in good health. The CDR3, as DNA: TGTGCCAGCAGAACCGGGCCCTGGGAGACCCAGTACTTC. Encoded protein: CASRTGPWETQYF.